Presented here are 12 T cell receptor beta chains from one specimen sequenced in a study of T cell responses to AZD1222 COVID-19 vaccine. Clones were read by immunoSEQ multiplex PCR, and TCRdb kept only the in-frame ones, dropping some. The repertoire holds 150,000 or so clones, with approximately 95% as singletons. The specimen was peripheral blood, collected on day 0 of MenACWY control vaccination. Receptor source: an adult in good health.

V gene TRBV5-6 combines with J gene TRBJ2-4, with 9 positions matching TRBD1. Looked up from germline, CDR1 is SGHDT and CDR2 is YYEEEE. This CDR3 spans 19 amino acids. V shed 3 bases, J shed 3 bases, and the junction held 16 bases outside the gene matches. The chain's CDR3 is CASSSPDRGRLRGKNIQYF. As DNA, the CDR3 is TGTGCCAGCAGCTCGCCGGACAGGGGACGACTAAGGGGCAAAAACATTCAGTACTTC. The variable domain in full, completed from reference TRBV5-6 and TRBJ2-4, reads DAGVTQSPTHLIKTRGQQVTLRCSPKSGHDTVSWYQQALGQGPQFIFQYYEEEERQRGNFPDRFSGHQFPNYSSELNVNALLLGDSALYLCASSSPDRGRLRGKNIQYFGAGTRLSVL.

The CDR3 region is CAVRQGGVGTEAFF. CDR3 sequence (DNA): TGTGCCGTTCGACAGGGAGGGGTTGGCACTGAAGCTTTCTTT. The gene calls are TRBV28 and TRBJ1-1; TRBD1 matches 7 bases. Germline lookup yields CDR1 MDHEN and CDR2 SYDVKM. This CDR3 is 14 amino acids long. V lost 11 bases to trimming and J lost 4 bases; unmatched junction nucleotides: 13.

This clone was seen more than once but under ten times. This chain links TRBV6-5 with TRBJ1-1; perhaps TRBD1 as D (5 bases). The V gene lost 3 bases and the J gene lost 2 bases, with 13 bases spanning the gap. The CDR3 loop spans 15 amino acids. Germline loops: CDR1 MNHEY, CDR2 SVGAGI. The CDR3 DNA follows: TGTGCCAGCAGTTATCTTGGGGCCGTAAACACTGAAGCTTTCTTT. Its translation is CASSYLGAVNTEAFF.

The chain carries TRBV6-5 and TRBJ2-1, with 8 bases aligning to TRBD2. The length of the CDR3 is 15 residues. Germline V gene data show CDR1 as MNHEY and CDR2 as SVGAGI. After removal of 6 bases from V and 9 bases from J, the junction contained 13 bases not matched to a gene. CDR3 amino acids: CASSTGGLGEGEQFF. CDR3 nucleotide sequence: TGTGCCAGCAGCACGGGGGGGCTAGGTGAGGGTGAGCAGTTCTTC.

The chain is built from TRBV4-1 and TRBJ1-6, with 10 nucleotides matching TRBD1. This CDR3 has 17 amino acids. V shed 2 bases, J shed 7 bases, and the junction held 8 bases outside the gene matches. CDR1 is MGHRA, CDR2 YSYEKL, per germline. The CDR3 sequence is CASSQPRRGQGNSPLHF. CDR3 sequence (DNA): TGCGCCAGCAGCCAACCCCGGAGGGGACAGGGGAATTCACCCCTCCACTTT.

The J gene is TRBJ2-7, the V gene TRBV12-5, with 7 bases matching TRBD1. The CDR3 covers 19 residues. Germline V gene sequence: CDR1 LGHNT, CDR2 FRNRAP. After removal of 2 bases from V and 0 bases from J, the junction contained 16 bases not matched to a gene. CDR3 in DNA: TGTGCTAGTGGTTTGATGTTAAGGACCGGGACAGAGAGCTCCTACGAGCAGTACTTC. Protein sequence: CASGLMLRTGTESSYEQYF.

The genes are TRBV28 and TRBJ1-5; D remains unclear. Germline CDR1 and CDR2: MDHEN and SYDVKM. The CDR3 has 12 amino acids. The ends were cut back, 3 bases at V and 6 bases at J, with 6 bases in the middle. The CDR3 spells CASSLQGQPQHF. The CDR3 DNA follows: TGTGCCAGCAGTTTGCAAGGTCAGCCCCAGCATTTT.

V is TRBV28 and J is TRBJ2-7; 7 nucleotides align to TRBD2. Germline CDR1 MDHEN, CDR2 SYDVKM. V was pared by 3 bases and J by 2 bases, with 1 base of the junction left unmatched. The length of the CDR3 is 13 residues. CDR3 nucleotide sequence: TGTGCCAGCAGTTTCGGGAGGCCCTACGAGCAGTACTTC. Protein product: CASSFGRPYEQYF.

CDR3 nucleotides: TGTGCCTTTTACACGGTAGGGGGGCTCAATGAGCAGTTCTTC. This encodes CAFYTVGGLNEQFF. J is TRBJ2-1 and V is TRBV19; possibly TRBD1 or TRBD2 for D (6 bases each). The V end lost 11 bases, the J end lost 6 bases, and 20 bases lay between the germline ends. CDR3 size: 14 residues. Germline V CDR1 and CDR2: LNHDA, SQIVND (reference sequence).

This chain uses TRBV7-3 with TRBJ2-3; D may be TRBD1 (6 bases). Germline CDR1 is SGHTA and CDR2 is FQGTGA. CDR3 length equals 15 residues. With 5 bases removed from V and 0 bases from J, the gap between germline ends came to 12 bases. The CDR3 here is CASSITGTSTDTQYF. CDR3 nucleotide sequence: TGTGCCAGCAGCATTACCGGGACAAGCACAGATACGCAGTATTTT. Full variable domain (missing parts from reference TRBV7-3 and TRBJ2-3): GAGVSQTPSNKVTEKGKYVELRCDPISGHTALYWYRQSLGQGPEFLIYFQGTGAADDSGLPNDRFFAVRPEGSVSTLKIQRTERGDSAVYLCASSITGTSTDTQYFGPGTRLTVL.

V usage is TRBV11-3 and J usage is TRBJ2-1; TRBD1 matches at 11 bases. This CDR3 comprises 15 residues. J lost 4 bases, V lost 5 bases, and 4 bases had no gene match. From germline, CDR1 is SGHNT and CDR2 YENEEA. The CDR3 nucleotides read TGTGCCAGCAGCCCTGGACAGGGGGCTTACAATGAGCAGTTCTTC. It is translated as CASSPGQGAYNEQFF.

The V and J genes are TRBV2 and TRBJ2-7; D gene unclear. The germline V gene has CDR1 SNHLY and CDR2 FYNNEI. The CDR3 sequence is 14 residues long. Trimming removed 1 base at V and 3 bases at J, with 10 bases between. This CDR3 reads CASSEGARSYEQYF. The CDR3 DNA reads TGTGCCAGCAGTGAAGGGGCCAGGAGCTACGAGCAGTACTTC.